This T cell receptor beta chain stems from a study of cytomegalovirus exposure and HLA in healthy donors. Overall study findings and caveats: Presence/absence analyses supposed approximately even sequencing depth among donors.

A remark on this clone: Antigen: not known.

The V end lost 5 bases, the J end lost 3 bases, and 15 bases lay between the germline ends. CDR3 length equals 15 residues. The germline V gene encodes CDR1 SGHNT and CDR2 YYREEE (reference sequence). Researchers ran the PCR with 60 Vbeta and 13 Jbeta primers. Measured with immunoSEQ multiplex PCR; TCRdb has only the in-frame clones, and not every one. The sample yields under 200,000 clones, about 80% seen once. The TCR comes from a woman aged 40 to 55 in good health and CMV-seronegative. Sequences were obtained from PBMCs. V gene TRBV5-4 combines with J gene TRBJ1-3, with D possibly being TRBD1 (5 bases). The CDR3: CASSRGQGGGNTIYF. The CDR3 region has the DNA TGTGCCAGCAGTCGAGGCCAGGGCGGTGGAAACACCATATATTTT.